A selection of T cell receptor beta chains follows, all from one sample in a study of response to subunit inactivated influenza vaccine. Via MiXCR, TCRdb re-called the RT-PCR reads, giving one row per CDR3 protein. The sample includes about 650,000 distinct CDR3 sequences, approximately 15% of them seen just once. The material sequenced was PBMCs from blood, taken 11 to 12 days after vaccination. These receptors originate from a man aged 50-59 years who received an inactivated influenza vaccine. The CDR3 runs from the conserved cysteine through the conserved F or W. Each record gives: V gene, J gene, CDR3 protein.

TRBV20-1,TRBJ2-7,CSSETSGTYEQYF
TRBV20-1,TRBJ2-1,CSASSPGAGEQFF
TRBV20-1,TRBJ2-1,CSASGESSYNEQFF
TRBV10-3,TRBJ1-1,CAISERGGQAFF
TRBV6-2/TRBV6-3,TRBJ1-1,CASSRLRQRIVNTEAFF
TRBV5-1,TRBJ2-1,CASSLGTGGPNEQFF
TRBV7-9,TRBJ2-1,CASSSPGTSGTKEQFF
TRBV20-1,TRBJ2-1,CSASGSGSYNEQFF
TRBV6-1,TRBJ2-1,CASSEWGLAGSRDNEQFF
TRBV4-3,TRBJ1-2,CASSPTWKGRVGYTF
TRBV3-1,TRBJ2-5,CASSQHGGEETQYF
TRBV11-2,TRBJ2-1,CASSRHRGQGYEQFF
TRBV20-1,TRBJ2-7,CSASPTSGSYEQYF
TRBV15,TRBJ1-4,CATSRYQQGGEKLFF
TRBV4-2,TRBJ1-2,CASSEGAGTGEGYTF
TRBV24-1,TRBJ2-5,CATSDYGTKIQETQYF
TRBV20-1,TRBJ2-1,CSAAHRSSYNEQFF
TRBV6-2/TRBV6-3,TRBJ1-1,CASSYAATEAFF
TRBV20-1,TRBJ1-6,CSARDWQGTTYNSPLHF
TRBV24-1,TRBJ1-5,CATSEQGGQPQHF
TRBV20-1,TRBJ2-5,CSASIPLAGFQETQYF
TRBV6-5,TRBJ2-7,CASSYWTGGDGAYEQYF
TRBV20-1,TRBJ2-1,CSARFRLAGGPHRDEQFF